Each of the 29 T cell receptor beta chains below was sequenced from the same sample in a study of response to subunit inactivated influenza vaccine. Using its own MiXCR run on the RT-PCR reads, TCRdb lists one record per CDR3 protein. The repertoire holds a few hundred thousand distinct CDR3 sequences, with 14% as singletons. The sequencing used PBMCs from blood, collected 11 to 12 days after vaccination. Receptors were obtained from a man over 45 who received an inactivated influenza vaccine.

Only a few counts were recorded for this clonotype. This sequence joins TRBV4-1 and TRBJ2-1; 11 bases align to TRBD2. Per germline, CDR1 MGHRA and CDR2 YSYEKL. The CDR3 sequence is 18 residues long. Unmatched junction bases numbered 9, after V lost 1 base and J lost 4 bases. Here the CDR3 DNA reads TGCGCCAGCAGCCAAGGGATAGCGGGAGGGCCTGGGTACAATGAGCAGTTCTTC. The encoded protein is CASSQGIAGGPGYNEQFF.

The rearrangement links TRBV7-2 to TRBJ2-2; 8 nucleotides agree with TRBD1. There are 15 residues in the CDR3. J was trimmed by 9 bases and V by 5 bases; bases with no gene match: 11. From germline, CDR1 is SGHTA and CDR2 FQGNSA. The CDR3 region is CASSRGQGGYRELFF. CDR3 bases: TGTGCCAGCAGCAGAGGACAGGGAGGATACAGGGAGCTGTTTTTT.

This chain uses TRBV5-1 with TRBJ2-5, with TRBD2 matching over 14 bases. Germline V gives CDR1 SGHRS, CDR2 YFSETQ. Unmatched junction bases numbered 7, after V lost 4 bases and J lost 2 bases. The CDR3 has 17 amino acids. The CDR3 loop reads CASSLTSGREKQETQYF. CDR3 coding DNA: TGCGCCAGCAGCCTGACTAGCGGGAGGGAAAAACAAGAGACCCAGTACTTC.

V is TRBV12-5 and J is TRBJ2-3, with D possibly matching TRBD1 (6 bases). The germline V gene has CDR1 LGHNT and CDR2 FRNRAP. Trimming pared 2 bases from V and 0 bases from J, leaving 12 bases between. The CDR3 consists of 16 residues. The CDR3 loop reads CASGLTPGASTDTQYF. In DNA form, the CDR3 reads TGTGCTAGTGGTTTGACACCAGGGGCTAGCACAGATACGCAGTATTTT.

This clonotype has just a few counts. The genes are TRBV2 and TRBJ1-3; D might be TRBD1 (6 bases). The length of the CDR3 is 14 residues. Trimming pared 2 bases from V and 7 bases from J, leaving 12 bases between. The germline gives CDR1 SNHLY, CDR2 FYNNEI. As DNA, the CDR3 is TGTGCCAGCAGTGAAAGAGGGGGACGGAACACCATATATTTT. This encodes CASSERGGRNTIYF.

On this clonotype: A junction end diverges from the germline sequence, so it may reflect a read error. The chain joins TRBV20-1 to TRBJ2-1; D is possibly TRBD2 (5 bases). Germline CDR1 is DFQATT and CDR2 is SNEGSKA (reference sequence). CDR3 length: 14 residues. This CDR3 reads CIASQAPGYNEQFF. The CDR3 region has the DNA TGCATTGCTAGCCAGGCTCCGGGCTACAATGAGCAGTTCTTC.

This chain connects TRBV10-3 to TRBJ2-7; 8 nucleotides line up with TRBD1. This CDR3 region has 15 residues. Germline V CDR1 and CDR2: ENHRY, SYGVKD. V shed 0 bases, J shed 3 bases, and the junction held 4 bases outside the gene matches. The CDR3 loop is CAISESRTGGYEQYF. The CDR3 nucleotides read TGTGCCATCAGTGAGTCGAGAACAGGGGGCTACGAGCAGTACTTC.

This clonotype was counted a few times. The rearrangement joins TRBV20-1 to TRBJ2-7, with D possibly TRBD2 on 6 matching bases. With 4 bases removed from V and 1 base from J, the gap between germline ends came to 11 bases. CDR3 size: 13 residues. Germline-derived CDR1 and CDR2 are DFQATT and SNEGSKA (reference sequence). CDR3 region: CSATAGLSYEQYF. CDR3 DNA sequence: TGCAGTGCTACTGCGGGACTTTCCTACGAGCAGTACTTC.

The sample holds a few counts of this clonotype. The gene calls are TRBV12-3 or TRBV12-4 and TRBJ1-4; D is perhaps TRBD1 (6 bases). The V end was cut by 6 bases, the J end by 8 bases, with 22 bases between. CDR3 length equals 16 residues. CDR3 bases: TGTGCCAGCAGCGGGCGTCCGGGGGGGGGCAAGGAAAAACTGTTTTTT. This gives the protein CASSGRPGGGKEKLFF.

The gene calls are TRBV9 and TRBJ2-3, with unresolved D. Germline V gene sequence: CDR1 SGDLS, CDR2 YYNGEE. V gave up 1 base and J gave up 0 bases, with 9 bases separating them. This CDR3 spans 15 amino acids. The CDR3 nucleotides are TGTGCCAGCAGCGTATCAACAGCTAGCACAGATACGCAGTATTTT. This translates into CASSVSTASTDTQYF.

The chain has TRBV4-2 and TRBJ2-7; the match to TRBD2 covers 8 bases. V lost 0 bases, J lost 12 bases, and 10 bases stayed unmatched. CDR1 and CDR2 from the germline V gene are LGHNA and YNFKEQ. There are 14 residues in the CDR3. CDR3 in amino acids: CASSQDFGRDRGYF. CDR3 bases: TGTGCCAGCAGCCAAGACTTCGGGAGGGATAGGGGGTACTTC.

The rearrangement links TRBV9 to TRBJ2-3; D may match TRBD1 or TRBD2 (6 bases each). This CDR3 is 14 amino acids long. The V end lost 0 bases, the J end lost 6 bases, and 11 bases lay between the germline ends. Germline V lookup: CDR1 SGDLS, CDR2 YYNGEE. CDR3 DNA: TGTGCCAGCAGCGTAGGGGGGGCCCGGGATACGCAGTATTTT. Translation gives CASSVGGARDTQYF.

This chain joins TRBV6-5 and TRBJ2-2; 7 bases are a match to TRBD2. Germline CDR1 and CDR2: MNHEY and SVGAGI. With V trimmed by 1 base and J by 4 bases, 6 bases remained unmatched. There are 16 residues in the CDR3. The CDR3 bases are TGTGCCAGCAGTTACTTCCGCGGGAGAGGCACCGGGGAGCTGTTTTTT. Protein: CASSYFRGRGTGELFF.

The rearrangement uses TRBV5-1 and TRBJ2-3; possibly TRBD1 for D (6 bases). Germline V gives CDR1 SGHRS, CDR2 YFSETQ. The CDR3 contains 14 residues. The V end lost 3 bases, the J end lost 2 bases, and 10 bases lay between the germline ends. The CDR3: CASSSGQNTDTQYF. The CDR3 nucleotides are TGCGCCAGCAGCTCAGGACAGAACACAGATACGCAGTATTTT.

The chain joins TRBV30 to TRBJ2-1; 13 nucleotides match TRBD2. CDR1 and CDR2 from the germline V gene are GTSNPN and SVGIG (reference sequence). This CDR3 has 17 amino acids. The ends lost 1 base at V and 2 bases at J; junction bases unmatched: 5. CDR3 coding DNA: TGTGCCTGGAGTGGGGGGACTAGCGGGGATACCTACAATGAGCAGTTCTTC. The encoded protein is CAWSGGTSGDTYNEQFF.

The chain uses TRBV9 and TRBJ2-5; D is uncertain. This CDR3 comprises 12 residues. V was shortened by 3 bases and J by 4 bases, with 7 bases between the two germline ends. Germline V gene sequence: CDR1 SGDLS, CDR2 YYNGEE. The CDR3 here is CASSGWRETQYF. DNA for the CDR3: TGTGCCAGCAGCGGGTGGCGAGAGACCCAGTACTTC.

This clonotype occurred a few times. The CDR3 nucleotides are TGTGCCAGCAGAGGGATTGCGGGGGACTATAGCAATCAGCCCCAGCATTTT. It encodes CASRGIAGDYSNQPQHF. The chain recombines TRBV6-2 or TRBV6-3 with TRBJ1-5; D is perhaps TRBD1 (5 bases). Germline lookup yields CDR1 MNHEY and CDR2 SVGEGT. V was shortened by 6 bases and J by 0 bases, with 18 bases between the two germline ends. The CDR3 length is 17 residues.

Notes on this clonotype: At one end the junction does not follow the germline gene, possibly because of a read error. The CDR3 nucleotides are TGTGCCATCAGTGAGTCGTCCTGGGTTGGAGCAGACTTC. Protein: CAISESSWVGADF. The chain recombines TRBV10-3 with TRBJ2-7; no firm D call. Germline V gives CDR1 ENHRY, CDR2 SYGVKD. The CDR3 runs to 13 residues.

The chain couples TRBV7-2 to TRBJ1-2; D is undetermined. This CDR3 comprises 14 residues. Germline values: CDR1 SGHTA, CDR2 FQGNSA. Trimming shortened V by 5 bases and J by 2 bases, and 12 bases separated the two germline ends. The CDR3 sequence is CASSQAGFNYGYTF. The CDR3 region has the DNA TGTGCCAGCAGCCAAGCGGGTTTCAACTATGGCTACACCTTC.

The chain combines TRBV6-2 or TRBV6-3 with TRBJ2-3; no reliable D call. The CDR3 extends over 15 amino acids. The V gene's germline CDR1 is MNHEY and CDR2 SVGEGT. V was trimmed by 4 bases and J by 6 bases, leaving 17 bases between them. CDR3 amino acids: CASSSASITSDTQYF. Here the CDR3 DNA reads TGTGCCAGCAGTTCCGCGAGTATCACTTCGGATACGCAGTATTTT.

Points on this clonotype: A much larger clone lies a single base off, so this may be a read error. The V gene is TRBV4-1, the J gene TRBJ2-3; no definite D call. There are 13 residues in the CDR3. Trimming stripped 4 bases from V and 7 bases from J, with 12 bases between. Per the germline V gene, CDR1 is MGHRA and CDR2 is YSYEKL. In DNA form, the CDR3 reads TGCGCCAGCAGCCTAGATGTCCCGTATACGCAGTATTTT. Protein sequence: CASSLDVPYTQYF.

The J gene is TRBJ2-7, the V gene TRBV12-3 or TRBV12-4; a weak D match, TRBD2 (6 bases). The CDR3 is made up of 15 amino acids. The germline V and J ends were trimmed by 6 bases and 2 bases, with 17 bases remaining between them. The CDR3 region has the DNA TGTGCCAGCAGGCAACCGAGGGAGGCGACCTACGAGCAGTACTTC. Residues: CASRQPREATYEQYF.

V is TRBV20-1 and J is TRBJ2-7; 7 bases are shared with TRBD1. Per the germline V gene, CDR1 is DFQATT and CDR2 is SNEGSKA (reference sequence). The CDR3 spans 13 residues. V was pared by 4 bases and J by 5 bases, with 8 bases of the junction left unmatched. The CDR3, as DNA: TGCAGTGCTACCGCGACAGGGATGGACGAGCAGTACTTC. Translated, it gives CSATATGMDEQYF.

The chain carries TRBV7-2 and TRBJ2-2; D gene ambiguous. V was trimmed by 4 bases and J by 4 bases, leaving 10 bases between them. This CDR3 has 14 residues. Germline V lookup: CDR1 SGHTA, CDR2 FQGNSA. The DNA for the CDR3 is TGTGCCAGCAGCTCCCTTGAACGCACCGGGGAGCTGTTTTTT. Translated, it gives CASSSLERTGELFF.

The rearrangement links TRBV12-3 or TRBV12-4 to TRBJ1-1; no firm D call. The ends were cut back, 2 bases at V and 0 bases at J, with 10 bases in the middle. The CDR3 is made up of 15 amino acids. This CDR3 is CASSLRAALNTEAFF. The CDR3 nucleotides are TGTGCCAGCAGTTTAAGGGCGGCCCTGAACACTGAAGCTTTCTTT.

This clonotype was detected only a few times. The chain recombines TRBV12-3 or TRBV12-4 with TRBJ2-7; 8 bases map to TRBD2. The junction had 13 bases not matched to a gene; V was cut back by 2 bases and J by 7 bases. The CDR3 loop spans 16 amino acids. The CDR3 bases are TGTGCCAGCAGTTTAAGGGGGGCGGGAGGACGGAGAGAGCAGTACTTC. It yields the protein CASSLRGAGGRREQYF.

V and J are TRBV15 and TRBJ2-7; 9 nucleotides agree with TRBD2. The V gene end was trimmed by 1 base and the J gene end by 2 bases; junction bases not matched to a gene: 9. CDR1 and CDR2 (germline): LNHNV, YYDKDF (reference sequence). The length of the CDR3 is 17 residues. CDR3 in DNA: TGTGCCACCAGCAGAGTTCCAGCGGGAGGCCATGCCTACGAGCAGTACTTC. It codes for CATSRVPAGGHAYEQYF.

This clonotype appeared once. The V gene is TRBV20-1, the J gene TRBJ2-3; 9 nucleotides agree with TRBD1. CDR3 length: 13 residues. Germline trimming cut 6 bases from V and 5 bases from J; bases unmatched to any gene: 6. Germline values: CDR1 DFQATT, CDR2 SNEGSKA (reference sequence). The CDR3 DNA follows: TGCAGTGCCCGACAGGGGGGTGGAGATACGCAGTATTTT. Residues: CSARQGGGDTQYF.

A remark on this clonotype: An end of the junction does not agree with germline; a read error may underlie this. CDR3 protein: CSANNPSGRGFAHF. As DNA, the CDR3 is TGCAGTGCTAATAATCCTAGCGGGAGGGGGTTTGCGCACTTC. J is TRBJ2-7 and V is TRBV20-1, with 12 bases fitting TRBD2. Germline CDR1 DFQATT, CDR2 SNEGSKA (reference sequence). The CDR3 spans 14 residues.